The rows below give T cell receptor beta chains drawn from one sample of a study of cytomegalovirus exposure and HLA in healthy donors. Generated by immunoSEQ multiplex PCR, the TCRdb table keeps only in-frame clones and is missing some. This table holds 100,000 to 150,000 clones. The sample consisted of PBMCs. All receptors derive from a woman aged 40-49 years in good health and CMV-seropositive. Both conserved end residues are part of each CDR3. Fields, in order: D gene, J gene, V gene, CDR3 DNA, CDR3 protein. A D gene is named only where the DNA matches it firmly.

D: TRBD1
J: TRBJ1-2
V: TRBV29-1
DNA: TGCAGCGTAGACAGGGGGCAGAACTATGGCTACACCTTC
CDR3: CSVDRGQNYGYTF

D: TRBD1
J: TRBJ1-2
V: TRBV6-6
DNA: TGTGCCAGCAGCGGGACAGGGGCTCCTGGCTACACCTTC
CDR3: CASSGTGAPGYTF

D: TRBD1
J: TRBJ1-2
V: TRBV7-9
DNA: TGTGCCAGCAGCTTACGCTCCGGGACAGGGAATCATGGCTACACCTTC
CDR3: CASSLRSGTGNHGYTF

D: TRBD2
J: TRBJ2-1
V: TRBV28
DNA: TGTGCCAGCAGAGTTAGCGGGGTTTCCTACAATGAGCAGTTCTTC
CDR3: CASRVSGVSYNEQFF

D: -
J: TRBJ1-5
V: TRBV10-3
DNA: TGTGCCATCAGAGGGACACGCAATCAGCCCCAGCATTTT
CDR3: CAIRGTRNQPQHF

D: -
J: TRBJ2-2
V: TRBV15
DNA: TGTGCCACCAGCAGATTAGACAGGTCGAACACCGGGGAGCTGTTTTTT
CDR3: CATSRLDRSNTGELFF

D: -
J: TRBJ1-5
V: TRBV6-4
DNA: TGTGCCAGCAGTGACTCGTCCTTAATTTATAGCAATCAGCCCCAGCATTTT
CDR3: CASSDSSLIYSNQPQHF

D: TRBD2
J: TRBJ2-1
V: TRBV9
DNA: TGTGCCAGCAGCGTAGTGGGGACTAGCTCCTACAATGAGCAGTTCTTC
CDR3: CASSVVGTSSYNEQFF

D: TRBD1
J: TRBJ2-7
V: TRBV7-9
DNA: TGTGCCAGCAGCTTAGCCAACAGGGGACCCGAGCAGTACTTC
CDR3: CASSLANRGPEQYF

D: -
J: TRBJ2-3
V: TRBV5-1
DNA: TGCGCCAGCAGCTCCGTTGGGGAGCCAAGGGATACGCAGTATTTT
CDR3: CASSSVGEPRDTQYF

D: -
J: TRBJ2-5
V: TRBV5-4
DNA: TGTGCCAGCAGCTTGGCCGGGGGAGAGACCCAGTACTTC
CDR3: CASSLAGGETQYF

D: -
J: TRBJ1-6
V: TRBV28
DNA: TGTGCCAGCAGCTCTCCGGCGGGGGTTACAGATTCACCCCTCCACTTT
CDR3: CASSSPAGVTDSPLHF

D: -
J: TRBJ2-1
V: TRBV27
DNA: TGTGCCAGCCGCCTAGGCGGGATCTACAATGAGCAGTTCTTC
CDR3: CASRLGGIYNEQFF

D: -
J: TRBJ2-3
V: TRBV30
DNA: TGTGCCTGGAGCGACTCAGGACAGCTTGGCATCACAGATACGCAGTATTTT
CDR3: CAWSDSGQLGITDTQYF

D: -
J: TRBJ2-5
V: TRBV5-5
DNA: TGTGCCACAAGAGGACAGTTAAAAGAGACCCAGTACTTC
CDR3: CATRGQLKETQYF

D: TRBD2
J: TRBJ2-2
V: TRBV2
DNA: TGTGCCAGCAGTGAACTTGCGGCTAGCGGGAGGGGCACCGGGGAGCTGTTTTTT
CDR3: CASSELAASGRGTGELFF

D: -
J: TRBJ2-7
V: TRBV2
DNA: TGTGCCAGCAGTTTATCCCGGGTTACCTACGAGCAGTACTTC
CDR3: CASSLSRVTYEQYF

D: TRBD1
J: TRBJ1-1
V: TRBV30
DNA: TGTGCCTGGACAGGGGGACCGTACACTGAAGCTTTCTTT
CDR3: CAWTGGPYTEAFF

D: TRBD1
J: TRBJ2-7
V: TRBV9
DNA: TGTGCCAGCAGCGTAGAAACGGGACAGGTGCGCGAGCAGTACTTC
CDR3: CASSVETGQVREQYF

D: TRBD1
J: TRBJ2-6
V: TRBV5-1
DNA: TGCGCCAGCAGCTCGAGGCAGGCAGGGGGCTCTGGGGCCAACGTCCTGACTTTC
CDR3: CASSSRQAGGSGANVLTF

D: TRBD1
J: TRBJ1-5
V: TRBV18
DNA: TGTGCCAGCTCACTTCGGACAGGCGATAGCAATCAGCCCCAGCATTTT
CDR3: CASSLRTGDSNQPQHF

D: TRBD1
J: TRBJ2-4
V: TRBV28
DNA: TGTGCCAGCAGTCAGACAGGGGGATCAGAAAACATTCAGTACTTC
CDR3: CASSQTGGSENIQYF

D: -
J: TRBJ2-7
V: TRBV9
DNA: TGTGCCAGCAGCGTAGGGAGGCTCCGGTCCGACGAGCAGTACTTC
CDR3: CASSVGRLRSDEQYF

D: -
J: TRBJ2-5
V: TRBV28
DNA: TGTGCCAGCAGTTTATCGGCCGGGGGAGAGACCCAGTACTTC
CDR3: CASSLSAGGETQYF

D: -
J: TRBJ1-2
V: TRBV7-9
DNA: TGTGCCAGCAGCTTAGTAGGGAGTCCCTATGGCTACACCTTC
CDR3: CASSLVGSPYGYTF

D: -
J: TRBJ2-7
V: TRBV5-1
DNA: TGCGCCAGCAGCTTTGGTAGCGCTCCCTACGAGCAGTACTTC
CDR3: CASSFGSAPYEQYF

D: -
J: TRBJ1-1
V: TRBV2
DNA: TGTGCCAGCAGTGAAATCCGAGTGAACACTGAAGCTTTCTTT
CDR3: CASSEIRVNTEAFF

D: -
J: TRBJ2-1
V: TRBV18
DNA: TGTGCCAGCTCACCCAGCGGTGAGCAGTTCTTC
CDR3: CASSPSGEQFF

D: -
J: TRBJ2-2
V: TRBV6-4
DNA: TGTGCCAGCAGTCAGGGTCTCACCGGGGAGCTGTTTTTT
CDR3: CASSQGLTGELFF

D: -
J: TRBJ2-2
V: TRBV9
DNA: TGTGCCAGCAGCTTCCGAGACAGCACCGGGGAGCTGTTTTTT
CDR3: CASSFRDSTGELFF

D: -
J: TRBJ1-1
V: TRBV19
DNA: TGTGCCAGTTACGATTTTGGGCCGTCCACTGAAGCTTTCTTT
CDR3: CASYDFGPSTEAFF

D: -
J: TRBJ1-1
V: TRBV7-8
DNA: TGTGCCAGCAGCTTAAATTTGGGCAGCTTGAACACTGAAGCTTTCTTT
CDR3: CASSLNLGSLNTEAFF

D: -
J: TRBJ2-7
V: TRBV11-3
DNA: TGTGCCAGCAGCTTGGCGACAACGGGATCCTACGAGCAGTACTTC
CDR3: CASSLATTGSYEQYF

D: -
J: TRBJ1-2
V: TRBV19
DNA: TGTGCCAGTAGTATTGCCACACCGGGGGGCTACACCTTC
CDR3: CASSIATPGGYTF

D: TRBD1
J: TRBJ2-7
V: TRBV6-6
DNA: TGTGCCAGCACTAAACCGGGACAGGGGAACGAGCAGTACTTC
CDR3: CASTKPGQGNEQYF

D: TRBD1
J: TRBJ1-2
V: TRBV14
DNA: TGTGCCAGCAGCCAAAACGCAGGGACAGCTAACTATGGCTACACCTTC
CDR3: CASSQNAGTANYGYTF

D: TRBD2
J: TRBJ2-7
V: TRBV4-1
DNA: TGCGCCAGCAGCCTGGCGACAGGGGGACTAGCGGGAGCCTACGAGCAGTACTTC
CDR3: CASSLATGGLAGAYEQYF

D: -
J: TRBJ2-6
V: TRBV7-2
DNA: TGTGCCAGCAGCCTTAGAGGCGATTCCCCTAGCTCTGGGGCCAACGTCCTGACTTTC
CDR3: CASSLRGDSPSSGANVLTF

D: TRBD2
J: TRBJ2-1
V: TRBV2
DNA: TGTGCCAGCAAAACGAATCTAGCGGCCAATGAGCAGTTCTTC
CDR3: CASKTNLAANEQFF